Listed here are 32 T cell receptor beta chains from one sample, sequenced in a study of immune evolution from preneoplasia to lung adenocarcinoma. TCRdb's copy holds only in-frame clones and misses some; the assay was immunoSEQ multiplex PCR. The sample yields 14,000 or so clones, over 75% seen once. The source material was FFPE lung adenocarcinoma in situ tissue. Source of these receptors: a donor at least 70 years old with lung adenocarcinoma.

The rearrangement links TRBV16 to TRBJ1-3; 7 nucleotides line up with TRBD1. From germline, CDR1 is KGHSY and CDR2 FQNENV. The V segment lost 2 bases and the J segment 1 base; nucleotides outside the gene matches: 14. The CDR3 loop spans 19 amino acids. The CDR3 protein is CASSQPGEYRGRSGNTIYF. The CDR3 bases are TGTGCCAGCAGCCAACCCGGGGAATACAGGGGACGTTCTGGAAACACCATATATTTT.

J is TRBJ1-1 and V is TRBV10-3; D is ambiguous. The CDR3 runs to 11 residues. The V gene's germline CDR1 is ENHRY and CDR2 SYGVKD. Trimming shortened V by 2 bases and J by 7 bases, and 5 bases separated the two germline ends. The CDR3 DNA is TGTGCCATCAGTGAGACCTATGAAGCTTTCTTT. It yields the protein CAISETYEAFF.

The chain combines TRBV18 with TRBJ1-1; D unresolved. The CDR3 totals 14 residues. The germline V gene encodes CDR1 KGHSH and CDR2 LQKENI. Trimming cost V 1 base and J 3 bases, with 9 bases left between them. The CDR3, as DNA: TGTGCCAGCTCACCACAGGGTTGGGACACTGAAGCTTTCTTT. Translated: CASSPQGWDTEAFF.

This clone appeared once. The rearrangement uses TRBV6-1 and TRBJ1-1, with a tentative D call TRBD1 (5 bases). V dropped 7 bases and J dropped 0 bases, with 12 bases sitting between them. The CDR3 length is 14 residues. Germline values: CDR1 MNHNS, CDR2 SASEGT. The CDR3 loop reads CASTFGGMNTEAFF. CDR3 DNA sequence: TGTGCCAGCACGTTTGGGGGGATGAACACTGAAGCTTTCTTT.

The gene calls are TRBV7-2 and TRBJ2-2; the D gene is possibly TRBD1 (5 bases). The V end lost 1 base, the J end lost 4 bases, and 7 bases lay between the germline ends. The CDR3 totals 14 residues. Looked up from germline, CDR1 is SGHTA and CDR2 is FQGNSA. CDR3 sequence (DNA): TGTGCCAGCAGCTTAGATAGGGGCACCGGGGAGCTGTTTTTT. Protein product: CASSLDRGTGELFF. The full variable domain, with the rest looked up from reference TRBV7-2 and TRBJ2-2, is GAGVSQSPSNKVTEKGKDVELRCDPISGHTALYWYRQSLGQGLEFLIYFQGNSAPDKSGLPSDRFSAERTGGSVSTLTIQRTQQEDSAVYLCASSLDRGTGELFFGEGSRLTVL.

The rearrangement joins TRBV18 to TRBJ2-7, with D possibly matching TRBD1 (5 bases). Deletions cut 2 bases from V and 4 bases from J, with 12 bases between. The length of the CDR3 is 14 residues. The germline CDR1 and CDR2 sequences are KGHSH and LQKENI. The CDR3 DNA reads as TGTGCCAGCTCACCATTTCAGGGTCCTTACGAGCAGTACTTC. Encoded protein: CASSPFQGPYEQYF.

This rearrangement joins TRBV5-1 to TRBJ2-1; no reliable D call. Germline lookup yields CDR1 SGHRS and CDR2 YFSETQ. V was clipped by 0 bases and J by 9 bases, with 7 bases between them. The CDR3 contains 12 residues. The CDR3 region is CASSLDPVEQFF. As DNA, the CDR3 is TGCGCCAGCAGCTTGGATCCGGTTGAGCAGTTCTTC.

The chain employs TRBV11-2 and TRBJ2-1; TRBD2 aligns across 8 bases. CDR1 is SGHAT, CDR2 FQNNGV, per germline. The CDR3 is made up of 15 amino acids. Losses at the gene ends were 5 bases for V and 4 bases for J; bases not matched to a gene: 7. The CDR3 nucleotides are TGTGCCAGCAGCCTCACTAGCGGCTTATACAATGAGCAGTTCTTC. Translating gives CASSLTSGLYNEQFF.

The V gene is TRBV19, the J gene TRBJ1-3; no definite D call. Per germline, CDR1 LNHDA and CDR2 SQIVND (reference sequence). This CDR3 is built from 14 residues. The V end lost 6 bases, the J end lost 0 bases, and 9 bases lay between the germline ends. This chain's CDR3 is CASRNTNSGNTIYF. The CDR3 region has the DNA TGTGCCAGTAGGAACACGAACTCTGGAAACACCATATATTTT.

The J gene is TRBJ2-7, the V gene TRBV2; 7 bases are shared with TRBD1. The J segment lost 5 bases and the V segment lost 5 bases, leaving 9 bases of the junction unmatched. The germline V gene has CDR1 SNHLY and CDR2 FYNNEI. This CDR3 comprises 14 residues. CDR3 in DNA: TGTGCCAGCAGTCTCGACAGGGAAGTACACGAGCAGTACTTC. Translating gives CASSLDREVHEQYF.

V and J are TRBV10-3 and TRBJ2-7, with D perhaps TRBD1 or TRBD2 (5 bases each). Deletions cut 10 bases from V and 2 bases from J, with 12 bases between. Germline V gives CDR1 ENHRY, CDR2 SYGVKD. This CDR3 region has 12 residues. CDR3 amino acids: CATGTDTYEQYF. The CDR3 DNA sequence: TGTGCCACCGGGACCGACACCTACGAGCAGTACTTC.

The chain recombines TRBV2 with TRBJ1-5, with a tentative D call TRBD1 (5 bases). Trimming removed 7 bases at V and 5 bases at J, with 18 bases between. Germline V gene lookup returns CDR1 SNHLY and CDR2 FYNNEI. This CDR3 is 15 amino acids long. The CDR3 DNA is TGTGCCAGCACAGGGCGGGGGAATCGCGATCAGCCCCAGCATTTT. Amino acid sequence: CASTGRGNRDQPQHF.

A single count supports this clone. This chain joins TRBV5-4 and TRBJ2-3, with D unclear. Germline CDR1 is SGHNT and CDR2 is YYREEE (reference sequence). The CDR3 spans 14 residues. The V end was cut by 1 base, the J end by 0 bases, with 6 bases between. This CDR3 reads CASSLRGSTDTQYF. CDR3 sequence (DNA): TGTGCCAGCAGCTTGAGAGGCAGCACAGATACGCAGTATTTT.

V and J are TRBV19 and TRBJ2-2, with D possibly being TRBD1 (5 bases). CDR1 is LNHDA, CDR2 SQIVND, per germline (reference sequence). The CDR3 spans 13 residues. The V end lost 1 base, the J end lost 6 bases, and 6 bases lay between the germline ends. CDR3 sequence reads: CASSIVRAGELFF. The CDR3 nucleotides are TGTGCCAGTAGTATAGTCAGGGCCGGGGAGCTGTTTTTT.

The rearrangement uses TRBV11-2 and TRBJ2-7, with unresolved D. The CDR3 has 12 residues. Per the germline V gene, CDR1 is SGHAT and CDR2 is FQNNGV. V lost 2 bases and J lost 2, with 4 bases in between. CDR3 in amino acids: CASSLQTYEQYF. The CDR3 nucleotides are TGTGCCAGCAGCTTACAGACCTACGAGCAGTACTTC.

The gene calls are TRBV19 and TRBJ1-2; tentatively, D is TRBD1 (5 bases). V shed 6 bases and J shed 1 base, with 18 bases lying between them. This CDR3 contains 16 residues. Per the germline V gene, CDR1 is LNHDA and CDR2 is SQIVND (reference sequence). The CDR3 coding sequence is TGTGCCAGTAGCCGTCTGGAGGGGCGCGGTAACTATGGCTACACCTTC. It specifies CASSRLEGRGNYGYTF.

The rearrangement joins TRBV28 to TRBJ2-2; TRBD2 matches at 16 bases. Germline loops: CDR1 MDHEN, CDR2 SYDVKM. The V segment lost 7 bases and the J segment 6 bases; nucleotides outside the gene matches: 11. The CDR3 extends over 18 amino acids. CDR3 nucleotide sequence: TGTGCCAGCAAAGGGACTAGCGGGAGGGTCGGGCAGGCCGGGGAGCTGTTTTTT. Translated, it gives CASKGTSGRVGQAGELFF.

V usage is TRBV6-6 and J usage is TRBJ2-7; 8 nucleotides agree with TRBD2. CDR1 is MNHNY, CDR2 SVGAGI, per germline (reference sequence). With 6 bases clipped from V and 2 bases from J, the junction kept 9 bases outside the gene matches. This CDR3 has 15 residues. The CDR3 DNA sequence: TGTGCCAGCAGACCCCTCGCGGGAGGAACCTACGAGCAGTACTTC. It translates to CASRPLAGGTYEQYF.

The V call is TRBV29-1, the J call TRBJ2-1, with TRBD2 matching 11 bases. With 3 bases clipped from V and 8 bases from J, the junction kept 9 bases outside the gene matches. The CDR3 consists of 15 residues. Per the germline V gene, CDR1 is SQVTM and CDR2 is ANQGSEA. The CDR3 nucleotides are TGCAGCGTTGATCCAACTAGCGGGAGCGGCCATGAGCAGTTCTTC. It encodes CSVDPTSGSGHEQFF.

The chain has TRBV19 and TRBJ1-2, with D uncertain. CDR3 length: 13 residues. Trimming took off 4 bases at V and 3 bases at J, with 9 bases between the two ends. Germline assignment: CDR1 LNHDA and CDR2 SQIVND (reference sequence). The CDR3 is CASSKAVHYGYTF. The CDR3 coding sequence is TGTGCCAGTAGTAAGGCGGTCCACTATGGCTACACCTTC.

The chain employs TRBV4-1 and TRBJ1-3; D is uncertain. V lost 2 bases to trimming and J lost 4 bases, with 6 bases between them. Germline assignment: CDR1 MGHRA and CDR2 YSYEKL. The CDR3 is made up of 13 amino acids. CDR3 loop: CASSQTRGNTIYF. The CDR3 DNA sequence: TGCGCCAGCAGCCAAACAAGGGGAAACACCATATATTTT.

The rearrangement links TRBV5-1 to TRBJ2-7; no clear D gene. The V and J ends lost 0 bases and 0 bases respectively, with 10 bases between them. Looked up from germline, CDR1 is SGHRS and CDR2 is YFSETQ. This CDR3 spans 15 amino acids. CDR3 region: CASSLEGGYSYEQYF. CDR3 sequence (DNA): TGCGCCAGCAGCTTGGAAGGCGGCTACTCCTACGAGCAGTACTTC.

This chain links TRBV19 with TRBJ1-1; 8 bases map to TRBD1. Germline-derived CDR1 and CDR2 are LNHDA and SQIVND (reference sequence). V shed 1 base, J shed 6 bases, and the junction held 4 bases outside the gene matches. The CDR3 length is 14 residues. CDR3 DNA sequence: TGTGCCAGTAGTATAGGGACAGGGAGGGCTGAAGCTTTCTTT. As protein: CASSIGTGRAEAFF. The whole variable domain, filled in from reference TRBV19 and TRBJ1-1, reads DGGITQSPKYLFRKEGQNVTLSCEQNLNHDAMYWYRQDPGQGLRLIYYSQIVNDFQKGDIAEGYSVSREKKESFPLTVTSAQKNPTAFYLCASSIGTGRAEAFFGQGTRLTVV.

A single count supports this clone. The chain recombines TRBV9 with TRBJ2-3; D unresolved. The CDR3 has 14 residues. Germline CDR1 is SGDLS and CDR2 is YYNGEE. V was shortened by 0 bases and J by 3 bases, with 8 bases between the two germline ends. Here the CDR3 reads CASSVVPATDTQYF. CDR3 bases: TGTGCCAGCAGCGTAGTTCCCGCGACAGATACGCAGTATTTT.

This chain joins TRBV30 and TRBJ2-2; D is unclear. Germline values: CDR1 GTSNPN, CDR2 SVGIG (reference sequence). The CDR3 spans 13 residues. V lost 3 bases to trimming and J lost 1 base, with 6 bases between them. In DNA form, the CDR3 reads TGTGCCTGGAGGGGGTTGAACACCGGGGAGCTGTTTTTT. The encoded protein is CAWRGLNTGELFF.

The gene calls are TRBV5-4 and TRBJ2-6; possibly TRBD2 for D (6 bases). The length of the CDR3 is 16 residues. The V and J ends lost 2 bases and 4 bases respectively, with 13 bases between them. CDR1 and CDR2 from the germline V gene are SGHNT and YYREEE (reference sequence). CDR3 bases: TGTGCCAGCAGCTTAGGTCGCGGGACCGGGGCCAACGTCCTGACTTTC. Its translation is CASSLGRGTGANVLTF.

This rearrangement joins TRBV4-1 to TRBJ2-1; D perhaps matches TRBD1 (6 bases). Trimming left V 0 bases short and J 4 bases short, with 16 bases between. The CDR3 extends over 17 amino acids. The germline CDR1 and CDR2 sequences are MGHRA and YSYEKL. In DNA form, the CDR3 reads TGCGCCAGCAGCCAAGAAATAGGGGGTCCAACTTACAATGAGCAGTTCTTC. Translation gives CASSQEIGGPTYNEQFF.

CDR3 bases: TGTGCCAGCACCTTTTTTGACACCGGGGAGCTGTTTTTT. The encoded protein is CASTFFDTGELFF. This sequence joins TRBV9 and TRBJ2-2; D is undetermined. This CDR3 region has 13 residues. The V and J ends lost 6 bases and 3 bases respectively, with 9 bases between them. Germline CDR1 reads SGDLS; CDR2 reads YYNGEE.

The rearrangement uses TRBV4-2 and TRBJ2-2; D remains ambiguous. The CDR3 spans 16 residues. Germline values: CDR1 LGHNA, CDR2 YNFKEQ. The V end was cut by 0 bases, the J end by 3 bases, with 11 bases between. CDR3 bases: TGTGCCAGCAGCCAAGATTATCGCAGCTACACCGGGGAGCTGTTTTTT. Protein sequence: CASSQDYRSYTGELFF.

The chain joins TRBV7-9 to TRBJ2-7; 8 bases map to TRBD1. The CDR3 has 15 amino acids. Looked up from germline, CDR1 is SEHNR and CDR2 is FQNEAQ (reference sequence). Losses at the gene ends were 1 base for V and 5 bases for J; bases not matched to a gene: 7. The CDR3 DNA follows: TGTGCCAGCAGCTTAGGATGGACAGGGTTCGACGAGCAGTACTTC. Amino acid sequence: CASSLGWTGFDEQYF.

This clone was observed a few times. V and J are TRBV14 and TRBJ2-3; no clear D. The CDR3 loop spans 13 amino acids. The germline V gene encodes CDR1 SGHDN and CDR2 FVKESK. Trimming took 4 bases from V and 1 from J, leaving 6 bases between them. This CDR3 reads CASSRAGTDTQYF. CDR3 DNA sequence: TGTGCCAGCAGCCGGGCCGGCACAGATACGCAGTATTTT.

The chain has TRBV6-6 and TRBJ1-1; maybe TRBD1 (5 bases). The CDR3 has 16 amino acids. The V and J ends lost 0 bases and 1 base respectively, with 12 bases between them. From germline, CDR1 is MNHNY and CDR2 SVGAGI (reference sequence). CDR3 region: CASSYSPPGQNTEAFF. The CDR3 DNA sequence: TGTGCCAGCAGTTACTCCCCCCCCGGACAGAACACTGAAGCTTTCTTT.